This TCR beta chain emerged from a study of early stage breast cancer tumors. This clone showed up just a few times. The data were produced by immunoSEQ multiplex PCR, yet TCRdb's version contains in-frame clones alone and is incomplete. This sample has fewer than 30,000 clones; approximately 80% occur once, and the top ten carry roughly 13%. Germline values: CDR1 LNHDA, CDR2 SQIVND (reference sequence). The CDR3 is 13 residues long. Trimming stripped 4 bases from V and 0 bases from J, with 7 bases between. This rearrangement joins TRBV19 to TRBJ2-7, with D maybe TRBD2 (5 bases). Sequenced sample: blood. This receptor was taken from a person aged 55 to 75 with breast cancer. CDR3 amino acids: CASSTGSSYEQYF. The CDR3 DNA is TGTGCCAGTAGTACGGGGAGCTCCTACGAGCAGTACTTC.